The 9 T cell receptor beta chains below were found in one sample sequenced in a study of control samples from healthy donors and cancer patients. Only in-frame clones appear in the TCRdb table, and some are missing; sequencing was by immunoSEQ multiplex PCR. The data show about 100,000 clones, roughly 90% seen once. Sequencing was done on a sample of blood. The receptors here all came from a woman in her forties or fifties in good health.

This clone has just a few counts. The chain couples TRBV4-3 to TRBJ1-3; unclear D gene. The germline CDR1 and CDR2 sequences are LGHNA and YSLEER. CDR3 length equals 16 residues. V dropped 0 bases and J dropped 0 bases, with 9 bases sitting between them. The CDR3 nucleotides are TGCGCCAGCAGCCAAGACGGATCGGGCTCTGGAAACACCATATATTTT. Residues: CASSQDGSGSGNTIYF.

This clone was observed a handful of times. The chain combines TRBV4-1 with TRBJ1-1; a weak D match, TRBD1 (5 bases). Germline loops: CDR1 MGHRA, CDR2 YSYEKL. This CDR3 is 16 amino acids long. V was trimmed by 5 bases and J by 5 bases, leaving 21 bases between them. The CDR3 spells CASSAPVVRRGTEAFF. CDR3 DNA: TGCGCCAGCAGCGCCCCCGTCGTCCGAAGGGGAACTGAAGCTTTCTTT.

DNA for the CDR3: TGTGCCACCAGTGATTCAAAGACAGCGGGTTTCACAGATACGCAGTATTTT. It encodes CATSDSKTAGFTDTQYF. The chain is built from TRBV24-1 and TRBJ2-3; D is possibly TRBD2 (6 bases). The CDR3 consists of 17 residues. The V end lost 2 bases, the J end lost 2 bases, and 16 bases lay between the germline ends. The germline gives CDR1 KGHDR, CDR2 SFDVKD.

The chain joins TRBV28 to TRBJ1-2, with TRBD1 as a possible D gene (6 bases). The V end was cut by 2 bases, the J end by 8 bases, with 6 bases between. Germline CDR1 reads MDHEN; CDR2 reads SYDVKM. This CDR3 spans 11 amino acids. CDR3 DNA sequence: TGTGCCAGCAGTTTAAGGGGGGGCTACACCTTC. Its translation: CASSLRGGYTF.

The chain uses TRBV6-5 and TRBJ1-4; TRBD1 is a possible D gene (5 bases). Germline loops: CDR1 MNHEY, CDR2 SVGAGI. There are 15 residues in the CDR3. Between the trimmed V and J ends, which lost 6 bases and 7 bases, there was a span of 18 bases. The CDR3 coding sequence is TGTGCCAGCAGGGCAAGATTGGGGCTTGGTGAAAAACTGTTTTTT. This encodes CASRARLGLGEKLFF.

The rearrangement uses TRBV2 and TRBJ2-7; D remains ambiguous. Germline lookup yields CDR1 SNHLY and CDR2 FYNNEI. The CDR3 has 14 amino acids. V lost 1 base to trimming and J lost 1 base, with 8 bases between them. The CDR3 loop is CASSEVGPSYEQYF. The CDR3 nucleotides are TGTGCCAGCAGTGAAGTAGGACCTTCCTACGAGCAGTACTTC. Full variable domain (outside the CDR3, taken from reference TRBV2 and TRBJ2-7): EPEVTQTPSHQVTQMGQEVILRCVPISNHLYFYWYRQILGQKVEFLVSFYNNEISEKSEIFDDQFSVERPDGSNFTLKIRSTKLEDSAMYFCASSEVGPSYEQYFGPGTRLTVT.

This chain connects TRBV6-5 to TRBJ1-2; 7 bases match TRBD1. J was trimmed by 6 bases and V by 7 bases; bases with no gene match: 8. The CDR3 totals 13 residues. In germline, CDR1 is MNHEY, CDR2 SVGAGI. The CDR3 DNA is TGTGCCAGCACTAACGACAGGGCTCATGGCTACACCTTC. Amino acids: CASTNDRAHGYTF.

The chain is built from TRBV6-2 or TRBV6-3 and TRBJ2-7, with 7 positions matching TRBD2. The V gene's germline CDR1 is MNHEY and CDR2 SVGEGT. The ends lost 5 bases at V and 0 bases at J; junction bases unmatched: 7. The CDR3 is 15 amino acids. CDR3 residues: CASSGSGTPSYEQYV. CDR3 in DNA: TGTGCCAGCAGTGGGAGCGGGACTCCCTCCTACGAGCAGTACGTC.

This sequence joins TRBV18 and TRBJ2-5; the D gene could be TRBD1 or TRBD2 (6 bases each). V lost 1 base to trimming and J lost 2 bases, with 20 bases between them. The germline V gene has CDR1 KGHSH and CDR2 LQKENI. The CDR3 contains 18 residues. For the CDR3, the DNA is TGTGCCAGCTCACCACGGGGGCGTGGGAGGACGTCGCAAGAGACCCAGTACTTC. It encodes CASSPRGRGRTSQETQYF.